The clone carrying this TCR beta chain was seen at least ten times. No antigen is known for it. Researchers took RNA transcripts and amplified TCR beta CDR3 regions from them. In the first round, RT-PCR was carried out with HTBI primers, and a multiplex PCR formed the second round. TCRdb reprocessed the multiplex PCR reads with MiXCR, giving one entry per CDR3 protein. The sample shows tens of thousands of distinct CDR3 sequences, approximately 50% of them seen only once. The sample comes from a study of Graves' ophthalmopathy and Graves' hyperthyroidism. Study-level findings and limits: Most clonotypes expanded in thyroid above 0.001 frequency were present in blood too.

This CDR3 is 14 amino acids long. Trimming took 7 bases from V and 8 from J; bases not matched to a gene: 9. Clinical symptoms and serum thyroxine were used for diagnosis; TRAb, thyroid ultrasound and orbital computed tomography were also relied on. The sequence was obtained from an adult woman with Graves' ophthalmopathy. V is TRBV12-3 or TRBV12-4 and J is TRBJ1-3; the match to TRBD1 covers 9 bases. Sequenced sample: peripheral blood. In nucleotides, the CDR3 is TGTGCCAGCACACCGGGGACAGGGCTGGACACCATATATTTT. Translating it yields CASTPGTGLDTIYF.